This T cell receptor beta chain emerged from a study of metastatic and nonmetastatic thyroid tumors. Patients were all untreated before their thyroid surgery. Whole-study results and caveats: Reportedly, malignant thyroid tumors had significantly higher TCR beta diversity than benign nodules, in blood and tumor.

In the study's own analysis: The study's classifier, a distant-metastasis tool for papillary thyroid cancer, was built using CDR3 differences across clinicopathological groups. TCRdb re-called the PCR reads with MiXCR. TCRdb, not the authors, supplied the V and J calls. The sample shows 30,000 to 45,000 clones, about 25% of them seen only once. This clone is medium-sized within its sample. Its cognate antigen is unknown. J was trimmed by 4 bases and V by 4 bases; bases with no gene match: 7. The germline V gene has CDR1 MNHNS and CDR2 SASEGT. The CDR3 consists of 16 residues. Sequenced input: blood. This receptor was identified in a female donor with papillary thyroid cancer or a benign thyroid nodule (not recorded which). Some clones in this sample may be carry-over from other donors' samples. This chain joins TRBV6-1 and TRBJ2-5; TRBD1 matches at 12 bases. CDR3 sequence reads: CASSVGSGQGAETQYF. The CDR3, as DNA: TGTGCCAGCAGTGTTGGATCGGGACAGGGGGCAGAGACCCAGTACTTC.